Reported below is one T cell receptor (beta chain). The CDR3 is 12 residues long. The ends were cut back, 6 bases at V and 5 bases at J, with 10 bases in the middle. CDR1 and CDR2 (germline): LNHDA, SQIVND (reference sequence). These data belong to a study of cytomegalovirus exposure and HLA in healthy donors. Study context: A previous analysis identified more than 100 million unique TCR beta sequences derived from some 170 million T cells.

Primers for the PCR totalled 60 Vbeta and 13 Jbeta. Sequenced by immunoSEQ multiplex PCR; TCRdb stores in-frame clones only, minus some. The repertoire holds around 120,000 clones, with approximately 82% as singletons. The chain is built from TRBV19 and TRBJ2-5; perhaps TRBD2 as D (6 bases). Sample: PBMCs. This clonotype originated in a man in his forties or fifties in good health and CMV-seronegative. Here the CDR3 DNA reads TGTGCCAGTAGCGGGGGTGCGGAGACCCAGTACTTC. Amino acids: CASSGGAETQYF.